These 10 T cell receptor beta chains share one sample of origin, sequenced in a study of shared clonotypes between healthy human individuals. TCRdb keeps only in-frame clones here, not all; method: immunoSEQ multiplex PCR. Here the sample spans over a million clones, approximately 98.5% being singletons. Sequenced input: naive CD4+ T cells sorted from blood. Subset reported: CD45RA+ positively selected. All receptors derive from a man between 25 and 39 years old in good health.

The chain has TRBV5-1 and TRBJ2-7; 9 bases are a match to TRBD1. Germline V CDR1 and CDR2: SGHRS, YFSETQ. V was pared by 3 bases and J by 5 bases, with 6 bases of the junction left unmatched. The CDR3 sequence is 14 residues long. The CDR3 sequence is CASSSDRGWNEQYF. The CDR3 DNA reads TGCGCCAGCAGCTCGGACAGGGGATGGAACGAGCAGTACTTC. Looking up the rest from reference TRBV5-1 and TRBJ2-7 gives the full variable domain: KAGVTQTPRYLIKTRGQQVTLSCSPISGHRSVSWYQQTPGQGLQFLFEYFSETQRNKGNFPGRFSGRQFSNSRSEMNVSTLELGDSALYLCASSSDRGWNEQYFGPGTRLTVT.

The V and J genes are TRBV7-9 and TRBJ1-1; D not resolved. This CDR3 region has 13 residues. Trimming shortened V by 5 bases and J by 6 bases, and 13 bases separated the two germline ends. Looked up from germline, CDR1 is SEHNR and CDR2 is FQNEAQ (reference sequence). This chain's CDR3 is CASSPLGLAEAFF. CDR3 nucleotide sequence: TGTGCCAGCAGCCCCTTGGGGTTGGCTGAAGCTTTCTTT. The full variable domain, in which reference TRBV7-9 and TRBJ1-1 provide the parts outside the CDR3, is DTGVSQNPRHKITKRGQNVTFRCDPISEHNRLYWYRQTLGQGPEFLTYFQNEAQLEKSRLLSDRFSAERPKGSFSTLEIQRTEQGDSAMYLCASSPLGLAEAFFGQGTRLTVV.

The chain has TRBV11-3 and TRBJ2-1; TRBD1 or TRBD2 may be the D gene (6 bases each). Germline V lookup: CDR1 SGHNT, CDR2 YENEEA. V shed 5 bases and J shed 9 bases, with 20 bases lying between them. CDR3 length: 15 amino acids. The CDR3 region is CASSLGTQTGGEQFF. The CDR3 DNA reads TGTGCCAGCAGCCTGGGGACACAGACCGGGGGTGAGCAGTTCTTC. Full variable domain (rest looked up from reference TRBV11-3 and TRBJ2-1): EAGVVQSPRYKIIEKKQPVAFWCNPISGHNTLYWYLQNLGQGPELLIRYENEEAVDDSQLPKDRFSAERLKGVDSTLKIQPAELGDSAVYLCASSLGTQTGGEQFFGPGTRLTVL.

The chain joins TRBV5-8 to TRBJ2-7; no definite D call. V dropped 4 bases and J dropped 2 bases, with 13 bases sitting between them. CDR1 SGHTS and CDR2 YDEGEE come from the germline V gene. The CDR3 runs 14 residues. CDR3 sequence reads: CASSLPTYTYEQYF. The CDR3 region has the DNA TGTGCCAGCAGCCTGCCGACATATACCTACGAGCAGTACTTC.

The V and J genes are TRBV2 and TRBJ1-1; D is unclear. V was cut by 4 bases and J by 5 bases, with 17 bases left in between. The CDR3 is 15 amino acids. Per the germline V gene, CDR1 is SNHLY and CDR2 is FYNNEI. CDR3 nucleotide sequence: TGTGCCAGCAGTGTTGGAGGGATGGGTCGGACTGAAGCTTTCTTT. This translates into CASSVGGMGRTEAFF.

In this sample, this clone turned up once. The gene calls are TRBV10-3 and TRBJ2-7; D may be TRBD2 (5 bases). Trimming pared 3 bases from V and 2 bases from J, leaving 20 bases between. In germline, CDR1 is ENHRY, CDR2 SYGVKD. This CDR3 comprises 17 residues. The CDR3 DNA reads TGTGCCATCAGTGAAAGAGCGGTTACGATTGGCGCCTACGAGCAGTACTTC. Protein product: CAISERAVTIGAYEQYF.

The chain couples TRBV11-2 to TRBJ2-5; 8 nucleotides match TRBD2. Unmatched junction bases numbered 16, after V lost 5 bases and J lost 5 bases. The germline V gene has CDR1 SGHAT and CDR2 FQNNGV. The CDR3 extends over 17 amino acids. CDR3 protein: CASSRPVLAEGRETQYF. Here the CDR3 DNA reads TGTGCCAGCAGCCGGCCCGTACTAGCGGAGGGACGGGAGACCCAGTACTTC.

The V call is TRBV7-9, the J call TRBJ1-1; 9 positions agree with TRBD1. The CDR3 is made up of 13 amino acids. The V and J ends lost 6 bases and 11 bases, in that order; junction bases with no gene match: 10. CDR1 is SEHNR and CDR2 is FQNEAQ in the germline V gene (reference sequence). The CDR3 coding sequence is TGTGCCAGCAGTGGACAGGGGTCCCGATTGGCTTTCTTT. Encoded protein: CASSGQGSRLAFF.

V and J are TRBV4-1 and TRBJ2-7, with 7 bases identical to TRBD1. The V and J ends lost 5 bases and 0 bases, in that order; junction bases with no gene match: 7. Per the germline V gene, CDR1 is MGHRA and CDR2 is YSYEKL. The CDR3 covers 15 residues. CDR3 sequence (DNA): TGCGCCAGCAGCTACCGGGACAGAAGCTCCTACGAGCAGTACTTC. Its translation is CASSYRDRSSYEQYF.

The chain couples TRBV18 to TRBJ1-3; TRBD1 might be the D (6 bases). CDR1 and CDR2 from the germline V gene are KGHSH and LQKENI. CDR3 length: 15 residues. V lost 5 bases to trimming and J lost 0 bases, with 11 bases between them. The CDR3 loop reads CASSVGQSSGNTIYF. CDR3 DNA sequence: TGTGCCAGCTCAGTAGGACAGAGCTCTGGAAACACCATATATTTT.